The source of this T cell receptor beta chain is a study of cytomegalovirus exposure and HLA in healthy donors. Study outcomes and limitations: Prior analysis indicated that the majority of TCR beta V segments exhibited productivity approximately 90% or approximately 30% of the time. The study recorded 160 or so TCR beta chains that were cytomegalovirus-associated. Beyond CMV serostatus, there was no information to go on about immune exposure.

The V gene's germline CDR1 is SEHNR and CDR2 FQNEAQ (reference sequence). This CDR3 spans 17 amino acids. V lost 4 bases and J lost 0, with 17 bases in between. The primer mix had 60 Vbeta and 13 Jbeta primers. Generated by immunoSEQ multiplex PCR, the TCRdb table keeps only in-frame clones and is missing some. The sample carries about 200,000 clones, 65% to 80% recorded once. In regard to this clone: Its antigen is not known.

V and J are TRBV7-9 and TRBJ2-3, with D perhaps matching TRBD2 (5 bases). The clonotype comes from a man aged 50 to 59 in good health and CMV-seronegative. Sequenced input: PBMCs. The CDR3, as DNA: TGTGCCAGCAGCTCCTCCCGGGAACCTCCGAGCACAGATACGCAGTATTTT. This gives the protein CASSSSREPPSTDTQYF.